The next 23 T cell receptor beta chains were all read from a single sample in a study of response to subunit inactivated influenza vaccine. TCRdb called the RT-PCR reads again in MiXCR, with one record for every CDR3 protein. Of around 850,000 distinct CDR3 sequences listed, 15% to 20% are singletons. Sequenced material: PBMCs from blood, taken around 5 days after vaccination. The receptors originated from a man over 45 who received an inactivated influenza vaccine.

This clonotype was observed a few times. The V call is TRBV20-1, the J call TRBJ1-6; D uncertain. The germline V gene has CDR1 DFQATT and CDR2 SNEGSKA (reference sequence). There are 14 residues in the CDR3. Trimming took off 0 bases at V and 3 bases at J, with 6 bases between the two ends. The CDR3 bases are TGCAGTGCTAGAGAGGACCTCTATAATTCACCCCTCCACTTT. As protein: CSAREDLYNSPLHF.

J is TRBJ2-4 and V is TRBV4-3; TRBD1 aligns across 8 bases. The trim removed 3 bases at V and 6 bases at J, leaving 1 base unmatched. Per germline, CDR1 LGHNA and CDR2 YSLEER. The CDR3 loop spans 13 amino acids. As DNA, the CDR3 is TGCGCCAGCAGCCACGGACAGGGAAACATTCAGTACTTC. Translation: CASSHGQGNIQYF.

The chain combines TRBV29-1 with TRBJ1-3, with unresolved D. Germline V gives CDR1 SQVTM, CDR2 ANQGSEA. V was shortened by 3 bases and J by 8 bases, with 11 bases between the two germline ends. The CDR3 totals 12 residues. The CDR3 is CSVEDFQDTIYF. Here the CDR3 DNA reads TGCAGCGTTGAGGACTTTCAGGACACCATATATTTT. Full variable domain (outside the CDR3, taken from reference TRBV29-1 and TRBJ1-3): SAVISQKPSRDICQRGTSLTIQCQVDSQVTMMFWYRQQPGQSLTLIATANQGSEATYESGFVIDKFPISRPNLTFSTLTVSNMSPEDSSIYLCSVEDFQDTIYFGEGSWLTVV.

This clonotype was found a few times. This CDR3 is CNTGGGSNYGYTF. The DNA for the CDR3 is TGCAACACAGGGGGGGGCTCTAACTATGGCTACACCTTC. J is TRBJ1-2 and V is TRBV20-1, with 8 bases identical to TRBD1. This CDR3 is 13 amino acids long. Germline V gene lookup returns CDR1 DFQATT and CDR2 SNEGSKA (reference sequence).

This clonotype turned up a few times. V usage is TRBV4-2 and J usage is TRBJ1-2; D not resolved. This CDR3 spans 13 amino acids. Trimming took 0 bases from V and 6 from J, leaving 8 bases between them. Germline V gives CDR1 LGHNA, CDR2 YNFKEQ. CDR3 residues: CASSQDGRNGYTF. CDR3 nucleotide sequence: TGTGCCAGCAGCCAAGATGGCAGAAATGGCTACACCTTC.

This clonotype was observed a handful of times. The rearrangement uses TRBV3-1 and TRBJ1-1, with D perhaps matching TRBD1 (6 bases). This CDR3 is built from 17 residues. Trimming cost V 2 bases and J 1 base, with 17 bases left between them. Per the germline V gene, CDR1 is LGHDT and CDR2 is YNNKEL (reference sequence). CDR3 coding DNA: TGTGCCAGCAGCCAATCGCAAAACAGGGTTACGAACACTGAAGCTTTCTTT. It yields the protein CASSQSQNRVTNTEAFF.

This chain links TRBV6-1 with TRBJ2-7, with D unresolved. Deletions cut 7 bases from V and 2 bases from J, with 27 bases between. The CDR3 is made up of 18 amino acids. Germline assignment: CDR1 MNHNS and CDR2 SASEGT. Here the CDR3 reads CASTKVLRSATGTYEQYF. CDR3 DNA: TGTGCCAGCACCAAGGTGCTGAGGAGCGCAACGGGTACCTACGAGCAGTACTTC.

This clonotype appeared a few times. V is TRBV24-1 and J is TRBJ2-1; 12 nucleotides align to TRBD2. The CDR3 has 16 residues. Germline CDR1 reads KGHDR; CDR2 reads SFDVKD. V was pared by 3 bases and J by 5 bases, with 4 bases of the junction left unmatched. Here the CDR3 reads CATSDRLAGEHNEQFF. The CDR3 coding sequence is TGTGCCACCAGTGATAGACTAGCGGGGGAGCACAATGAGCAGTTCTTC.

This chain joins TRBV5-6 and TRBJ2-7; D is unclear. V was cut by 4 bases and J by 0 bases, with 14 bases left in between. The CDR3 extends over 15 amino acids. Germline-derived CDR1 and CDR2 are SGHDT and YYEEEE. The chain's CDR3 is CASSPGDFSSYEQYF. The CDR3 DNA sequence: TGTGCCAGCAGCCCCGGAGACTTTAGCTCCTACGAGCAGTACTTC.

The chain joins TRBV20-1 to TRBJ2-2; possible D gene TRBD2, 6 bases. Germline CDR1 reads DFQATT; CDR2 reads SNEGSKA (reference sequence). CDR3 length: 15 residues. The V end lost 0 bases, the J end lost 4 bases, and 12 bases lay between the germline ends. CDR3 coding DNA: TGCAGTGCTAGAGATCTCGGGGGTGGCACCGGGGAGCTGTTTTTT. Amino acids: CSARDLGGGTGELFF.

The chain employs TRBV7-2 and TRBJ1-4, with D perhaps matching TRBD1 (6 bases). This CDR3 comprises 16 residues. V gave up 1 base and J gave up 2 bases, with 11 bases separating them. Germline CDR1 reads SGHTA; CDR2 reads FQGNSA. The CDR3 is CASSLDPTGTNEKLFF. CDR3 bases: TGTGCCAGCAGCTTAGATCCCACAGGGACTAATGAAAAACTGTTTTTT.

This clonotype was recorded at least ten times. The rearrangement joins TRBV11-2 to TRBJ1-5; unclear D gene. Per germline, CDR1 SGHAT and CDR2 FQNNGV. CDR3 length: 18 residues. V gave up 5 bases and J gave up 5 bases, with 25 bases separating them. The CDR3 loop reads CASSPSGGQTFTYQPQHF. CDR3 nucleotides: TGTGCCAGCAGCCCAAGCGGAGGCCAGACATTTACCTATCAGCCCCAGCATTTT. Combining the CDR3 with reference TRBV11-2 and TRBJ1-5 gives the whole variable domain EAGVAQSPRYKIIEKRQSVAFWCNPISGHATLYWYQQILGQGPKLLIQFQNNGVVDDSQLPKDRFSAERLKGVDSTLKIQPAKLEDSAVYLCASSPSGGQTFTYQPQHFGDGTRLSIL.

The J gene is TRBJ1-4, the V gene TRBV5-1; unclear D gene. The CDR3 has 14 amino acids. V lost 1 base to trimming and J lost 4 bases, with 8 bases between them. From germline, CDR1 is SGHRS and CDR2 YFSETQ. Here the CDR3 reads CASSLSGFNEKLFF. The DNA of the CDR3 is TGCGCCAGCAGCTTGAGCGGATTTAATGAAAAACTGTTTTTT.

The chain is built from TRBV15 and TRBJ2-1; unclear D gene. Germline CDR1 and CDR2: LNHNV and YYDKDF (reference sequence). This CDR3 is built from 16 residues. Deletions cut 0 bases from V and 2 bases from J, with 11 bases between. The CDR3 DNA is TGTGCCACCAGCAGAGAGTCGTTCGGAACCTACAATGAGCAGTTCTTC. Its translation is CATSRESFGTYNEQFF.

This clonotype showed up many times. J is TRBJ2-3 and V is TRBV7-2; the D is unclear. V dropped 5 bases and J dropped 4 bases, with 10 bases sitting between them. Germline V lookup: CDR1 SGHTA, CDR2 FQGNSA. The CDR3 sequence is 13 residues long. For the CDR3, the DNA is TGTGCCAGCAGCCTAACGGTGGCAGATACGCAGTATTTT. Encoded protein: CASSLTVADTQYF.

V and J are TRBV10-3 and TRBJ2-2; perhaps TRBD2 as D (6 bases). CDR1 is ENHRY, CDR2 SYGVKD, per germline. Trimming took off 11 bases at V and 6 bases at J, with 19 bases between the two ends. The CDR3 totals 14 residues. CDR3 nucleotide sequence: TGTGCCGTAAGCCGGGAGCCTTGGGCCGGGGAGCTGTTTTTT. Encoded protein: CAVSREPWAGELFF.

This clonotype has only a few counts. The V gene is TRBV4-3, the J gene TRBJ2-7; possible D gene TRBD2, 6 bases. CDR1 LGHNA and CDR2 YSLEER come from the germline V gene. The CDR3 covers 15 residues. The V end was cut by 5 bases, the J end by 4 bases, with 18 bases between. CDR3 DNA sequence: TGCGCCAGCAGCACGCGGGACGGCGGACCTTACGAGCAGTACTTC. This sequence encodes CASSTRDGGPYEQYF.

This clonotype was detected many times. The chain joins TRBV12-3 or TRBV12-4 to TRBJ2-1; D perhaps matches TRBD1 (5 bases). The CDR3 is made up of 14 amino acids. The V end was cut by 3 bases, the J end by 5 bases, with 11 bases between. The DNA for the CDR3 is TGTGCCAGCAGTTTTGGACAAAACAACAATGAGCAGTTCTTC. As protein: CASSFGQNNNEQFF.

The DNA of the CDR3 is TGCGCCAGCAGACCTATCGGGGCTGAGACCCAGTACTTC. Protein sequence: CASRPIGAETQYF. V usage is TRBV5-1 and J usage is TRBJ2-5; possibly TRBD1 or TRBD2 for D (5 bases each). The CDR3 sequence is 13 residues long. V dropped 5 bases and J dropped 5 bases, with 13 bases sitting between them. Germline CDR1 SGHRS, CDR2 YFSETQ.

This clonotype has a handful of counts. The chain links TRBV7-3 to TRBJ2-1; 8 bases agree with TRBD2. Germline-derived CDR1 and CDR2 are SGHTA and FQGTGA. The CDR3 totals 13 residues. With 5 bases clipped from V and 6 bases from J, the junction kept 3 bases outside the gene matches. The CDR3 is CASSPGTSNEQFF. As DNA, the CDR3 is TGTGCCAGCAGCCCGGGGACTAGCAATGAGCAGTTCTTC.

V gene TRBV12-3 or TRBV12-4 combines with J gene TRBJ2-1; no firm D call. Trimming took 4 bases from V and 10 from J, leaving 14 bases between them. This CDR3 region has 13 residues. The CDR3 sequence: CASSYGRLIEQFF. The CDR3 region has the DNA TGTGCCAGCAGTTACGGACGGTTGATCGAGCAGTTCTTC.

This clonotype was recorded a few times. The gene calls are TRBV13 and TRBJ1-1; D remains ambiguous. This CDR3 has 15 residues. Deletions cut 1 base from V and 0 bases from J, with 9 bases between. Germline V lookup: CDR1 PRHDT, CDR2 FYEKMQ (reference sequence). CDR3 DNA: TGTGCCAGCAGCTTAGTTACAAGCATGAACACTGAAGCTTTCTTT. The encoded protein is CASSLVTSMNTEAFF.

This clonotype was counted between two and nine times. The V and J genes are TRBV7-2 and TRBJ2-1, with 12 bases identical to TRBD1. Germline loops: CDR1 SGHTA, CDR2 FQGNSA. Trimming at V came to 5 bases and at J to 8 bases, leaving 4 bases not matched to a gene. The CDR3 has 14 residues. As DNA, the CDR3 is TGTGCCAGCAGCGGGACAGGGGGCCTGGATGAGCAGTTCTTC. This codes for CASSGTGGLDEQFF.